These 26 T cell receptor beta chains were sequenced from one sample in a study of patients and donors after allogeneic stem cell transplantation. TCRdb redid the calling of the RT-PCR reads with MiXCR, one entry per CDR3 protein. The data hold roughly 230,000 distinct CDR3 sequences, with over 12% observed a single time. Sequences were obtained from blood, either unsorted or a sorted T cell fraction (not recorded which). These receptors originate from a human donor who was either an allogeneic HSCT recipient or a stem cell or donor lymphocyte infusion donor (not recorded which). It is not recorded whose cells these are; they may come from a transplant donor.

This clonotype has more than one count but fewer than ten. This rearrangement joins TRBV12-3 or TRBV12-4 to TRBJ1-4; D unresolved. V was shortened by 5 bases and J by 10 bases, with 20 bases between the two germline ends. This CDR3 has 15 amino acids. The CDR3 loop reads CASSTAGMSKGKLFF. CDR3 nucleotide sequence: TGTGCCAGCAGTACCGCCGGGATGTCCAAAGGAAAACTGTTTTTT.

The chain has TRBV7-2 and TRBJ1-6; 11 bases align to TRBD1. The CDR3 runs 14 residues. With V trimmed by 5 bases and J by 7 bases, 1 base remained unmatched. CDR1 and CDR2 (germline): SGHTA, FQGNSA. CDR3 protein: CASSGTGGNSPLHF. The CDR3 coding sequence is TGTGCCAGCAGCGGGACAGGGGGAAATTCACCCCTCCACTTT.

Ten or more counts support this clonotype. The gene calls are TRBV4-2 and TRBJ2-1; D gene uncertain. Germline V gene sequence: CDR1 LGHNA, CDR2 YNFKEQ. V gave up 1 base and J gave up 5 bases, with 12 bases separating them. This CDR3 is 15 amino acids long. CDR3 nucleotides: TGTGCCAGCAGCCAAGTGGGCAGCACCGACAATGAGCAGTTCTTC. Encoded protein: CASSQVGSTDNEQFF.

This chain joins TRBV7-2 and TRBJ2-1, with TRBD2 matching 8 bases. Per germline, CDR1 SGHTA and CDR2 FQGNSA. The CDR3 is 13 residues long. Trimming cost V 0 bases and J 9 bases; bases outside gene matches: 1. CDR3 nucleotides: TGTGCCAGCAGCTTAGCAGCGGGGGCTGAGCAGTTCTTC. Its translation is CASSLAAGAEQFF. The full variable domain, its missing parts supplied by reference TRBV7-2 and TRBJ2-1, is GAGVSQSPSNKVTEKGKDVELRCDPISGHTALYWYRQSLGQGLEFLIYFQGNSAPDKSGLPSDRFSAERTGGSVSTLTIQRTQQEDSAVYLCASSLAAGAEQFFGPGTRLTVL.

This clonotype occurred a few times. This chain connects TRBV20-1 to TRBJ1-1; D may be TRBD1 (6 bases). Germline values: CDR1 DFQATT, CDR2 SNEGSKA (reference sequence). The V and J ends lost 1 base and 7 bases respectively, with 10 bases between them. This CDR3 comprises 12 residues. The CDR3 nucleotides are TGCAGTGCTAGAGCCGGGACATTTGAAGCTTTCTTT. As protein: CSARAGTFEAFF.

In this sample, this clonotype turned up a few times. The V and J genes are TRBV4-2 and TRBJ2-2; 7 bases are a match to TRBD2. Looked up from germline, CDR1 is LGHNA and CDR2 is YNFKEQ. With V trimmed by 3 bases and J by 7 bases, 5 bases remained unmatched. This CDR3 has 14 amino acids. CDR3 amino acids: CASSQGGTDGELFF. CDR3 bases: TGTGCCAGCAGCCAGGGGGGGACGGACGGGGAGCTGTTTTTT.

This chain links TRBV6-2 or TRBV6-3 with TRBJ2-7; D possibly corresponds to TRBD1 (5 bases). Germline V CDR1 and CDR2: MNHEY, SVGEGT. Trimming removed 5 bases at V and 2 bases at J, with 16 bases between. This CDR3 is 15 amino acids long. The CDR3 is CASSTTEELTYEQYF. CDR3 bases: TGTGCCAGCAGTACGACAGAAGAGCTAACCTACGAGCAGTACTTC.

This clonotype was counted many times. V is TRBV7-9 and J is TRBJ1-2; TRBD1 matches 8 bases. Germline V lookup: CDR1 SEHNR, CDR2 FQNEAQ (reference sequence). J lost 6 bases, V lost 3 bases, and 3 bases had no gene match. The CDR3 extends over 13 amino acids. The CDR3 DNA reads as TGTGCCAGCAGCTTTCGGGGACAGGATGGCTACACCTTC. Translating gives CASSFRGQDGYTF.

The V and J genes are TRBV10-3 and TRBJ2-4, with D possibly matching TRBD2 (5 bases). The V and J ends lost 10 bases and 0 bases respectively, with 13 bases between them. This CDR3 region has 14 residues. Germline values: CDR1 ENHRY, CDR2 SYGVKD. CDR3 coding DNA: TGTGCCACTGCCCGGGGTCTAGCCAAAAACATTCAGTACTTC. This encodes CATARGLAKNIQYF.

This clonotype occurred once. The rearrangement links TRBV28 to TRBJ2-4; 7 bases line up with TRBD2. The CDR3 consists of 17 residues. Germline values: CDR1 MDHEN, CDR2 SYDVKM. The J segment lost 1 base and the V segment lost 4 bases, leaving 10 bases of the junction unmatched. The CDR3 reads CASSSLGGWGAKNIQYF. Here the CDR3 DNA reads TGTGCCAGCAGTTCCCTCGGGGGGTGGGGGGCCAAAAACATTCAGTACTTC.

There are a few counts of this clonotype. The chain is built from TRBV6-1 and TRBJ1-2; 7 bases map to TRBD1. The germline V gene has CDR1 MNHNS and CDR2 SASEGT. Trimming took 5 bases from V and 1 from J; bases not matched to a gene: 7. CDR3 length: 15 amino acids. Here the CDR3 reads CASSPGTAVNYGYTF. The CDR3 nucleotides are TGTGCCAGCAGTCCCGGGACAGCAGTTAACTATGGCTACACCTTC.

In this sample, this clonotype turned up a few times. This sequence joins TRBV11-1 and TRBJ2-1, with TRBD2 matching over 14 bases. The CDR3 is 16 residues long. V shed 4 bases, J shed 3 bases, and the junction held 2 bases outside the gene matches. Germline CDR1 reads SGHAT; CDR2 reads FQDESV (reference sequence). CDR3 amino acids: CASSSGLAGGYNEQFF. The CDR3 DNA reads TGTGCCAGCAGCTCCGGACTAGCGGGGGGCTACAATGAGCAGTTCTTC.

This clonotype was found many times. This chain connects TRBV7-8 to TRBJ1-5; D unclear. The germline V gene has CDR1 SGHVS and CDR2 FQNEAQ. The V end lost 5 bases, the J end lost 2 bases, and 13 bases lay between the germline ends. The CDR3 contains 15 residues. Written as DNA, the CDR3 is TGTGCCAGCAGCCTGCCAGGCACCCGCAATCAGCCCCAGCATTTT. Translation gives CASSLPGTRNQPQHF.

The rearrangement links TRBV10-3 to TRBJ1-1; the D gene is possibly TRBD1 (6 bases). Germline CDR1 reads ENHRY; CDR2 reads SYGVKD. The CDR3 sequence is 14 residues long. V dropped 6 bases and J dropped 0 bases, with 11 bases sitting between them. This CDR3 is CAISTGHLNTEAFF. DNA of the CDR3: TGTGCCATCAGCACGGGACACTTGAACACTGAAGCTTTCTTT.

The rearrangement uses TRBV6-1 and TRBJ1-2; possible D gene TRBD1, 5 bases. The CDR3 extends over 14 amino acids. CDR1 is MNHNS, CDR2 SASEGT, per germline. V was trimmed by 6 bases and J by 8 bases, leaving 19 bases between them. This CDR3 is CASSVDSPGYGYTF. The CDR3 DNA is TGTGCCAGCAGCGTTGACAGTCCGGGATACGGCTACACCTTC.

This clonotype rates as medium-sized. The CDR3 sequence: CASSFRQGNEQYF. In nucleotides, the CDR3 is TGTGCCAGCAGTTTCCGGCAGGGTAACGAGCAGTACTTC. The chain carries TRBV12-3 or TRBV12-4 and TRBJ2-7; TRBD1 might be the D (5 bases). V was shortened by 3 bases and J by 5 bases, with 11 bases between the two germline ends. CDR3 size: 13 residues.

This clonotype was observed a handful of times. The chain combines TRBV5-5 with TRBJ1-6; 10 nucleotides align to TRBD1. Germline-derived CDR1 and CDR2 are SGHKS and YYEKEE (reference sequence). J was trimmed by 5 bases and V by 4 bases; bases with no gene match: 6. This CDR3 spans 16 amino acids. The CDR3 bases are TGTGCCAGCAGCCTCAGACAGGGGGCCAATAATTCACCCCTCCACTTT. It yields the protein CASSLRQGANNSPLHF.

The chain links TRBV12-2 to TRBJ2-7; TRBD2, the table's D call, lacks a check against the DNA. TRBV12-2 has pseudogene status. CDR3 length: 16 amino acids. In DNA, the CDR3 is TGTGCAAGTCGCTTATCCGGGTCTAGCGGGAGGAGAGAGCAGTACTTC. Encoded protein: CASRLSGSSGRREQYF.

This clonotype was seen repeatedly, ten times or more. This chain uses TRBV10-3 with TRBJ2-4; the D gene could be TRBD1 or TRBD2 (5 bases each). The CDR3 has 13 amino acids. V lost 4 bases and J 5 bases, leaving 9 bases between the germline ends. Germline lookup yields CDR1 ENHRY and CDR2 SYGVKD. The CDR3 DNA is TGTGCCATCAGTGGGGACCCGGAAAACATTCAGTACTTC. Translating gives CAISGDPENIQYF.

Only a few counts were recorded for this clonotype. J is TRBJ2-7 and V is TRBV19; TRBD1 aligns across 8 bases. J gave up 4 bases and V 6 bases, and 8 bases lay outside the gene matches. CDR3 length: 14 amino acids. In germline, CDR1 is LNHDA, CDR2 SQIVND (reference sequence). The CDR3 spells CASRSGTGPYEQYF. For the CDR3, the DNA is TGTGCCAGTAGGTCCGGGACAGGCCCTTACGAGCAGTACTTC. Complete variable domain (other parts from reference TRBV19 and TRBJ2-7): DGGITQSPKYLFRKEGQNVTLSCEQNLNHDAMYWYRQDPGQGLRLIYYSQIVNDFQKGDIAEGYSVSREKKESFPLTVTSAQKNPTAFYLCASRSGTGPYEQYFGPGTRLTVT.

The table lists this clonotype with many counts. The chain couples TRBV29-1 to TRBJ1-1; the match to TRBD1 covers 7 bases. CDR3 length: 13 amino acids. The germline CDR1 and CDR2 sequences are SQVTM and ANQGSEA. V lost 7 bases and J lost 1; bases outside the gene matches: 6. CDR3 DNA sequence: TGCAGCGCCCACAGGGGTGAGAACACTGAAGCTTTCTTT. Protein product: CSAHRGENTEAFF.

The DNA for the CDR3 is TGTGCCAGCAGCCGAGGACGGAGAAACACCATATATTTT. Protein sequence: CASSRGRRNTIYF. The chain couples TRBV5-6 to TRBJ1-3; no clear D. The V and J ends lost 4 bases and 5 bases respectively, with 10 bases between them. This CDR3 is built from 13 residues. Germline values: CDR1 SGHDT, CDR2 YYEEEE.

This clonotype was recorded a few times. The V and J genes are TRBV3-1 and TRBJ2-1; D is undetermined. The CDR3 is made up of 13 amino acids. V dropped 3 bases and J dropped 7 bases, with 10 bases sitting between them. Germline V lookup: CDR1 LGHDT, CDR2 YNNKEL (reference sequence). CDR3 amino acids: CASSHDGRNEQFF. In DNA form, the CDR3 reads TGTGCCAGCAGCCACGACGGAAGGAATGAGCAGTTCTTC.

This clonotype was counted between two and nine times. In DNA form, the CDR3 reads TGCGCCAGCAGCTTCACCAGTAACGCTAACGAGCAGTACTTC. It encodes CASSFTSNANEQYF. This chain connects TRBV5-1 to TRBJ2-7; no clear D. Deletions cut 2 bases from V and 5 bases from J, with 14 bases between. CDR3 length equals 14 residues. CDR1 and CDR2 (germline): SGHRS, YFSETQ.

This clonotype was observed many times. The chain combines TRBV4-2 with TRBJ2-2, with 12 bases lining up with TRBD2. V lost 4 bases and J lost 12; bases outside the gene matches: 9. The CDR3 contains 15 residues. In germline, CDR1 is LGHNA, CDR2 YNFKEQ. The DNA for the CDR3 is TGTGCCAGCAGCCGAACTAGACTAGCGGGAGATAAGCTGTTTTTT. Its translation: CASSRTRLAGDKLFF.

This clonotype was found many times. The CDR3 loop is CASSELRNTEAFF. The CDR3 DNA reads as TGTGCCAGCAGTGAACTTCGGAACACTGAAGCTTTCTTT. This rearrangement joins TRBV6-1 to TRBJ1-1; D gene uncertain. V shed 2 bases and J shed 1 base, with 5 bases lying between them. Germline CDR1 and CDR2: MNHNS and SASEGT. This CDR3 spans 13 amino acids.